A single sample gave rise to the 6 T cell receptor beta chains below, sequenced in a study of OX40 agonist ivuxolimab in advanced cancers. The method was immunoSEQ multiplex PCR; TCRdb's version includes in-frame clones alone and lacks a portion of them. Here the sample spans almost 70,000 clones, 80% being singletons. Here the sequenced sample was CD4+ or CD8+ T cells sorted from blood, taken in a trial of the OX40 agonist ivuxolimab. Receptors originate from an adult with an advanced solid tumor such as melanoma, head and neck, liver or kidney cancer.

Only one count was recorded for this clone. The chain employs TRBV30 and TRBJ1-1, with 8 bases identical to TRBD1. CDR1 is GTSNPN and CDR2 is SVGIG in the germline V gene (reference sequence). The CDR3 has 15 residues. V shed 5 bases, J shed 0 bases, and the junction held 8 bases outside the gene matches. The CDR3 loop reads CAWGDRGSMNTEAFF. In nucleotides, the CDR3 is TGTGCCTGGGGCGACAGGGGCTCAATGAACACTGAAGCTTTCTTT.

The chain employs TRBV6-1 and TRBJ1-5; D is possibly TRBD1 (6 bases). V shed 4 bases and J shed 4 bases, with 11 bases lying between them. This CDR3 contains 14 residues. Germline V gene lookup returns CDR1 MNHNS and CDR2 SASEGT. CDR3 DNA: TGTGCCAGCAGTGTATCAGGGGTAAATCAGCCCCAGCATTTT. It encodes CASSVSGVNQPQHF.

The chain is built from TRBV28 and TRBJ2-7; 7 bases fit TRBD2. From germline, CDR1 is MDHEN and CDR2 SYDVKM. CDR3 length: 16 amino acids. The V gene end was trimmed by 6 bases and the J gene end by 0 bases; junction bases not matched to a gene: 11. The CDR3 is CASSFGGSKASYEQYF. The CDR3 nucleotides read TGTGCCAGCAGCTTCGGCGGGAGCAAGGCCTCCTACGAGCAGTACTTC.

This clone was counted between two and nine times. The rearrangement joins TRBV19 to TRBJ1-4, with D tentatively TRBD1 (5 bases). Germline lookup yields CDR1 LNHDA and CDR2 SQIVND (reference sequence). CDR3 length: 12 residues. V lost 9 bases and J lost 3, with 8 bases in between. In DNA, the CDR3 is TGTGCCAGCCGGACATCTAATGAAAAACTGTTTTTT. Amino acids: CASRTSNEKLFF.

V gene TRBV19 combines with J gene TRBJ1-4, with unresolved D. V was pared by 6 bases and J by 5 bases, with 19 bases between. Germline lookup yields CDR1 LNHDA and CDR2 SQIVND (reference sequence). The CDR3 loop spans 16 amino acids. The CDR3: CASRPNQAQSNEKLFF. Here the CDR3 DNA reads TGTGCCAGTAGACCCAATCAGGCCCAGTCAAATGAAAAACTGTTTTTT.

The chain combines TRBV2 with TRBJ1-5, with unresolved D. Trimming cost V 5 bases and J 3 bases, with 11 bases left between them. CDR1 is SNHLY and CDR2 is FYNNEI in the germline V gene. The CDR3 is 14 residues long. Here the CDR3 DNA reads TGTGCCAGCAGTCCGGACGGCCTCAATCAGCCCCAGCATTTT. This gives the protein CASSPDGLNQPQHF. The variable domain in full, completed from reference TRBV2 and TRBJ1-5, reads EPEVTQTPSHQVTQMGQEVILRCVPISNHLYFYWYRQILGQKVEFLVSFYNNEISEKSEIFDDQFSVERPDGSNFTLKIRSTKLEDSAMYFCASSPDGLNQPQHFGDGTRLSIL.